Sequencing of this T cell receptor (beta chain) was carried out in a study of neurological immune-mediated disorders. Across the whole study: About 90% of the roughly 35 multiple sclerosis patients had relapsing-remitting disease; 3 had secondary progressive. Study-level results: For the multiple sclerosis repertoire cluster, an association with any clinical or MRI feature was absent. Phylogenetic grouping placed 18 of 34 multiple sclerosis patients' repertoires in one related-CDR3 cluster, a possible signature.

Trimming pared 6 bases from V and 0 bases from J, leaving 9 bases between. Germline CDR1 reads SEHNR; CDR2 reads FQNEAQ (reference sequence). The CDR3 is made up of 15 amino acids. This clonotype came up many times. Its antigen is unknown. Every sequencing run drew on 15-18 subjects and yielded over 170 million TCR-beta sequences. TCRdb used MiXCR to reprocess the 5' RACE reads, holding one entry per CDR3 protein. The repertoire has under 35,000 distinct CDR3 sequences, over 1.2% of them found once; the top ten carry approximately 8.7%. The sample taken for sequencing was PBMCs. This sequence joins TRBV7-9 and TRBJ2-6; TRBD2 is a possible D gene (5 bases). This sequence was found in a young woman with multiple sclerosis. DNA of the CDR3: TGTGCCAGCAGTCAGACTATCTCTGGGGCCAACGTCCTGACTTTC. Amino acid sequence: CASSQTISGANVLTF.